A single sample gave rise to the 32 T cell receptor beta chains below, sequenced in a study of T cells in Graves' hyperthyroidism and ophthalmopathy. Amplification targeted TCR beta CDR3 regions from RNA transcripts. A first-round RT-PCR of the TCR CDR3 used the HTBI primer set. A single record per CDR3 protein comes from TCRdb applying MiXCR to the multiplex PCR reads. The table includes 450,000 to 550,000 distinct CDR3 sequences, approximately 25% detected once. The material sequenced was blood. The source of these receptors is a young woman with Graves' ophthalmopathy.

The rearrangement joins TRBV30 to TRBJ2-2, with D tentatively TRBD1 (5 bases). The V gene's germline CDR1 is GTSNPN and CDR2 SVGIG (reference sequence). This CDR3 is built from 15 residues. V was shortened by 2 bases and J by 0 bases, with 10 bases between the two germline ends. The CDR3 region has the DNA TGTGCCTGGAGTTCCCGACAGACGAACACCGGGGAGCTGTTTTTT. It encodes CAWSSRQTNTGELFF.

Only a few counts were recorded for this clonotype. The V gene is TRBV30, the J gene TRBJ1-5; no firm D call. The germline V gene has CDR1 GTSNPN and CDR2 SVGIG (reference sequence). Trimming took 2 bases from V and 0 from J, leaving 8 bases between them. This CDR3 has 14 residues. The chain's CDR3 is CAWSRGNSNQPQHF. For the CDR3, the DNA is TGTGCCTGGAGTCGAGGCAATAGCAATCAGCCCCAGCATTTT.

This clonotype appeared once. The CDR3 bases are TGTGCCAGCAGTCGATTCCTCGGGGGCGAGCGCTATGGCTACACCTTC. This codes for CASSRFLGGERYGYTF. The chain recombines TRBV12-3 or TRBV12-4 with TRBJ1-2, with D possibly TRBD1 on 6 matching bases. The germline V and J ends were trimmed by 5 bases and 4 bases, with 20 bases remaining between them. The CDR3 contains 16 residues.

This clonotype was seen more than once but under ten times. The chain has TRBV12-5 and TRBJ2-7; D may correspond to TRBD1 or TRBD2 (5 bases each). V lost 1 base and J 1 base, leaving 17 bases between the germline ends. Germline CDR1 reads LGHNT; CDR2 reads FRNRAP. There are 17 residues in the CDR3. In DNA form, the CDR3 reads TGTGCTAGTGGTTTGGGAGCCCACGGGACGGTGTCCTACGAGCAGTACTTC. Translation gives CASGLGAHGTVSYEQYF.

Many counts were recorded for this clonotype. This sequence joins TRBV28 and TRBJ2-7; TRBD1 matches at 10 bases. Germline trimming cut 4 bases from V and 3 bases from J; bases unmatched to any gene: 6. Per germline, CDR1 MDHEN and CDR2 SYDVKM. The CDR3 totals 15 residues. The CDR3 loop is CASSSRQGAVYEQYF. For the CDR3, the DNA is TGTGCCAGCAGTTCGCGACAGGGGGCCGTCTACGAGCAGTACTTC. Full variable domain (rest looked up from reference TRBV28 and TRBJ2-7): DVKVTQSSRYLVKRTGEKVFLECVQDMDHENMFWYRQDPGLGLRLIYFSYDVKMKEKGDIPEGYSVSREKKERFSLILESASTNQTSMYLCASSSRQGAVYEQYFGPGTRLTVT.

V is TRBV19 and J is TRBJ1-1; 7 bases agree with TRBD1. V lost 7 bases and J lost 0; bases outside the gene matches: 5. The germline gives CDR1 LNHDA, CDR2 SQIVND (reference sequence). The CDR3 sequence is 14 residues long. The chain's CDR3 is CASNLGTVNTEAFF. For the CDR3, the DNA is TGTGCCAGTAACCTGGGGACAGTGAACACTGAAGCTTTCTTT.

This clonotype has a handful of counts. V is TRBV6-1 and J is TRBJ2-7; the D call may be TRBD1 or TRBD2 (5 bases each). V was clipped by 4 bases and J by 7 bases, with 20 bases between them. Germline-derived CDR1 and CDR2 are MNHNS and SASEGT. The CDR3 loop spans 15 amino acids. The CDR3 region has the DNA TGTGCCAGCAGTGCAGCCGGGACGTGGTCTTGGGAGCAGTACTTC. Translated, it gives CASSAAGTWSWEQYF.

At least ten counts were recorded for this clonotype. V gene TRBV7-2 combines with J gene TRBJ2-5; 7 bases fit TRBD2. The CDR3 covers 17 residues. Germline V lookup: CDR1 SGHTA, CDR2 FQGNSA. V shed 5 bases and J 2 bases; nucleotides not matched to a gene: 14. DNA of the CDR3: TGTGCCAGCAGCACCACCCTTATTGGAGCGGGGCAAGAGACCCAGTACTTC. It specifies CASSTTLIGAGQETQYF.

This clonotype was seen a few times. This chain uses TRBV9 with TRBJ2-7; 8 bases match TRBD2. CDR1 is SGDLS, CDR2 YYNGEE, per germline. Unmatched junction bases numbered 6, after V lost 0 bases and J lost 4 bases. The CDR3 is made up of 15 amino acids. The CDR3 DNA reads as TGTGCCAGCAGCGTAGATTCGGGAGGGCCTTACGAGCAGTACTTC. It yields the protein CASSVDSGGPYEQYF.

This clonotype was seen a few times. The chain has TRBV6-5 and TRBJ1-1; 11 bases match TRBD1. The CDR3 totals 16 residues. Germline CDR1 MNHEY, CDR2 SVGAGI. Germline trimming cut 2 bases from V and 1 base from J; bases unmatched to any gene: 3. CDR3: CASSYGQGAKNTEAFF. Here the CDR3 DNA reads TGTGCCAGCAGTTACGGACAGGGGGCGAAGAACACTGAAGCTTTCTTT.

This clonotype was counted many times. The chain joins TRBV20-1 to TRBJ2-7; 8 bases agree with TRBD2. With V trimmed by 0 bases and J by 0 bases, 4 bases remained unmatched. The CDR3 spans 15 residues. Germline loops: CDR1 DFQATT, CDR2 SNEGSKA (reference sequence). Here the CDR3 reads CSARDREGYSYEQYF. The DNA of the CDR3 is TGCAGTGCTAGAGATCGGGAGGGGTACTCCTACGAGCAGTACTTC.

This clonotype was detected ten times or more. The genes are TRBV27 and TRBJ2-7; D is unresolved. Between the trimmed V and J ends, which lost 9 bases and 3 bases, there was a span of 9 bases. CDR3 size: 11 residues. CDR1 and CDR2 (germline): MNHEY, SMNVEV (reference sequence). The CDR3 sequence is CARLPYYEQYF. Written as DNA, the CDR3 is TGTGCCAGACTCCCTTACTACGAGCAGTACTTC.

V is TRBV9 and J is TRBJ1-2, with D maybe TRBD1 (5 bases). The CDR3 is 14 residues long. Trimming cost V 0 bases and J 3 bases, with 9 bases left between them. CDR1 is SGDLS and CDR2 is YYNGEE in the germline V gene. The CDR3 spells CASSVAVRDYGYTF. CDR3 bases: TGTGCCAGCAGCGTAGCGGTCAGGGACTATGGCTACACCTTC.

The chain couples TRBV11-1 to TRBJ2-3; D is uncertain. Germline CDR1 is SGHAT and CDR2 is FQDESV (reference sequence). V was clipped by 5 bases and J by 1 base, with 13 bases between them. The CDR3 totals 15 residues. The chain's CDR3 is CASSLVGLRTDTQYF. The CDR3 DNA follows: TGTGCCAGCAGCCTAGTGGGCCTCCGCACAGATACGCAGTATTTT.

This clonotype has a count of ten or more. The CDR3 protein is CASSQEGLGLKRQPQHF. CDR3 in DNA: TGCGCCAGCAGCCAAGAAGGGCTGGGACTTAAGCGTCAGCCCCAGCATTTT. The V gene is TRBV4-1, the J gene TRBJ1-5, with D possibly matching TRBD1 (5 bases). Trimming stripped 0 bases from V and 6 bases from J, with 18 bases between. The CDR3 totals 17 residues. The germline CDR1 and CDR2 sequences are MGHRA and YSYEKL.

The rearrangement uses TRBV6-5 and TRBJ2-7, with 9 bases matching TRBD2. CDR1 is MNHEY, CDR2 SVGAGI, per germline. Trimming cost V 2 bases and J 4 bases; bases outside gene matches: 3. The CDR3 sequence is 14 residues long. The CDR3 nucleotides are TGTGCCAGCAGTTACGCTAGCGGGAAATACGAGCAGTACTTC. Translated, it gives CASSYASGKYEQYF.

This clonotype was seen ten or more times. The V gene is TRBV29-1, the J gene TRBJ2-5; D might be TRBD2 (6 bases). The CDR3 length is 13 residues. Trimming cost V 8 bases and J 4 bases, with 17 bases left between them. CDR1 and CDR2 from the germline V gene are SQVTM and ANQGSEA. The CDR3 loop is CSSVKGGGETQYF. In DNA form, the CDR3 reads TGCAGCTCCGTGAAGGGAGGCGGAGAGACCCAGTACTTC. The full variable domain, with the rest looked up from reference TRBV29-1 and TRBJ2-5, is SAVISQKPSRDICQRGTSLTIQCQVDSQVTMMFWYRQQPGQSLTLIATANQGSEATYESGFVIDKFPISRPNLTFSTLTVSNMSPEDSSIYLCSSVKGGGETQYFGPGTRLLVL.

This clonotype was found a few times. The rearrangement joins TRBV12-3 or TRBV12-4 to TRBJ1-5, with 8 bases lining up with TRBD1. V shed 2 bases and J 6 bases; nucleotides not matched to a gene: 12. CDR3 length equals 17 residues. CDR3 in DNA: TGTGCCAGCAGTTTAAAAGATCTCGGACAGGGAGGTCAGCCCCAGCATTTT. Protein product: CASSLKDLGQGGQPQHF.

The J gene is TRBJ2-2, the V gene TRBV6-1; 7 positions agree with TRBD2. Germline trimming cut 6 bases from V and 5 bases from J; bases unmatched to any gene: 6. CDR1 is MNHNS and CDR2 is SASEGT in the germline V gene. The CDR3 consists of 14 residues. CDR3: CASRVREGTGELFF. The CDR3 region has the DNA TGTGCCAGCAGAGTCAGGGAGGGGACCGGGGAGCTGTTTTTT.

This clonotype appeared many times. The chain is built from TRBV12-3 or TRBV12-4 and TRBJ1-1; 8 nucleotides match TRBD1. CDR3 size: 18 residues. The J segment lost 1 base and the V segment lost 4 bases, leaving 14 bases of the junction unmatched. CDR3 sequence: CASSYPRTGILSNTEAFF. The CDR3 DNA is TGTGCCAGCAGTTATCCCCGGACAGGGATCCTTTCGAACACTGAAGCTTTCTTT.

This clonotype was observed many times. CDR3 residues: CASSYLGHSYEQYF. In DNA, the CDR3 is TGTGCCAGCAGTTACCTTGGCCACTCCTACGAGCAGTACTTC. The chain is built from TRBV6-2 or TRBV6-3 and TRBJ2-7; no clear D gene. Germline loops: CDR1 MNHEY, CDR2 SVGEGT. The CDR3 contains 14 residues. Trimming removed 2 bases at V and 0 bases at J, with 8 bases between.

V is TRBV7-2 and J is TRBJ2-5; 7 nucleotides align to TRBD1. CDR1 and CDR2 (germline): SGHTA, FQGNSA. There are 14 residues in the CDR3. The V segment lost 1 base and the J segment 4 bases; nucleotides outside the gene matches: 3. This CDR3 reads CASSLGGQRETQYF. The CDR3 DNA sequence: TGTGCCAGCAGCTTAGGGGGACAGCGAGAGACCCAGTACTTC.

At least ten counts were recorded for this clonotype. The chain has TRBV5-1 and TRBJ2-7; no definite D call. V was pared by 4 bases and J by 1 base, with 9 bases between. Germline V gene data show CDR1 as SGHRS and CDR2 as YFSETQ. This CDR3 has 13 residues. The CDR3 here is CASSPGESYEQYF. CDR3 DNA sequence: TGCGCCAGCAGCCCCGGAGAATCCTACGAGCAGTACTTC.

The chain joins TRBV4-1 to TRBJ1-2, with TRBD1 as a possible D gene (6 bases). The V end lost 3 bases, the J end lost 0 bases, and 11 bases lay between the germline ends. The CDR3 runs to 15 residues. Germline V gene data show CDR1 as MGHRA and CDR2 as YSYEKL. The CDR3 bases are TGCGCCAGCAGCCACGCACAGGGAGCTAACTATGGCTACACCTTC. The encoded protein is CASSHAQGANYGYTF.

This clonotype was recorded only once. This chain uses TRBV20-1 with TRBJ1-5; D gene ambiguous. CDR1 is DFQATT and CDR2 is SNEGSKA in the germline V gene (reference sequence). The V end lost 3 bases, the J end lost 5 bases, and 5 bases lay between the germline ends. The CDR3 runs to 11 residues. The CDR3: CSARLDQPQHF. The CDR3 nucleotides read TGCAGTGCTAGGCTGGATCAGCCCCAGCATTTT.

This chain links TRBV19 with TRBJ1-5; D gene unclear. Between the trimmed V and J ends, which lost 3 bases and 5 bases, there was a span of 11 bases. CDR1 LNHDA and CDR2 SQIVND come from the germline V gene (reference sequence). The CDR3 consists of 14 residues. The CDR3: CASSIYDGYQPQHF. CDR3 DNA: TGTGCCAGTAGTATCTATGACGGGTATCAGCCCCAGCATTTT.

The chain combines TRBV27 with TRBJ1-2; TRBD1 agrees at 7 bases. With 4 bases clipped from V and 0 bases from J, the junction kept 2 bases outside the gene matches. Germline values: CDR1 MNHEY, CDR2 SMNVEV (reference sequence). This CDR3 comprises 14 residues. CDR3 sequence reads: CASSWDSSNYGYTF. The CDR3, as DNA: TGTGCCAGCAGTTGGGACAGTTCTAACTATGGCTACACCTTC.

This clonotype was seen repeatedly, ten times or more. This CDR3 is CASSNWEQGKAEQYF. CDR3 nucleotide sequence: TGTGCCAGCAGTAACTGGGAACAGGGGAAGGCCGAGCAGTACTTC. The chain couples TRBV28 to TRBJ2-7, with 7 nucleotides matching TRBD1. The CDR3 consists of 15 residues. Germline trimming cut 5 bases from V and 6 bases from J; bases unmatched to any gene: 13. Germline CDR1 reads MDHEN; CDR2 reads SYDVKM.

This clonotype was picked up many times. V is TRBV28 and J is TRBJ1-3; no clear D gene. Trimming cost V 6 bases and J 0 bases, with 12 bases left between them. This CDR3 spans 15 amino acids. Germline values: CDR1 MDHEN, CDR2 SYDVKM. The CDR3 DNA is TGTGCCAGCAGCTACGACCTCCACTCTGGAAACACCATATATTTT. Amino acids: CASSYDLHSGNTIYF.

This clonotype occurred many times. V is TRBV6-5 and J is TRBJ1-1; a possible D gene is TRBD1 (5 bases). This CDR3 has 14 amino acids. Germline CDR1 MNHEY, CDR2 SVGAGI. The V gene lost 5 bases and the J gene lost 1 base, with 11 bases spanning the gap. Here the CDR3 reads CASSPQGGNTEAFF. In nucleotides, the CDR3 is TGTGCCAGCAGTCCCCAGGGTGGGAACACTGAAGCTTTCTTT.

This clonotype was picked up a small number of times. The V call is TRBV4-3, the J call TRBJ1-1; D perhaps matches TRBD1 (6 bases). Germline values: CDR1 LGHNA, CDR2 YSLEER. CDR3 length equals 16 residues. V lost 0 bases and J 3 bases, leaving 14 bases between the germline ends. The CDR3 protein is CASSQDRGRWDTEAFF. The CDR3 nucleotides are TGCGCCAGCAGCCAAGATAGGGGGAGGTGGGACACTGAAGCTTTCTTT.

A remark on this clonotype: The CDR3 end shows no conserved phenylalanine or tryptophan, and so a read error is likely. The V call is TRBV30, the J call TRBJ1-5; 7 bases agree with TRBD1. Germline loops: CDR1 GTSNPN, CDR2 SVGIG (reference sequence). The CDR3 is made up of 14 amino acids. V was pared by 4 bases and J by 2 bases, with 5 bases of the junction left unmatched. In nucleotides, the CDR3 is TGTGCCTGGAATGGACAGGCTGGCAATCAGCCCCAGCATTAT. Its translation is CAWNGQAGNQPQHY.